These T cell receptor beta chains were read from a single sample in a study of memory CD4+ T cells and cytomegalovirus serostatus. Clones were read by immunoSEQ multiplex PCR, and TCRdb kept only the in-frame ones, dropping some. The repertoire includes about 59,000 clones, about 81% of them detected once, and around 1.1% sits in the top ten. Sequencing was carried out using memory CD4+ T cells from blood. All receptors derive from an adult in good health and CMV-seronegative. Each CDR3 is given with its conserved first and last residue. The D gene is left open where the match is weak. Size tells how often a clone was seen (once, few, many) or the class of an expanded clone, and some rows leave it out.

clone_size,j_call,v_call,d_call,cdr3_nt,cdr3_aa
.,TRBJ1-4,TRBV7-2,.,TGTGCCAGCAGCTTGGGCCTCCAGGGCACGGAACTGTTTTTT,CASSLGLQGTELFF
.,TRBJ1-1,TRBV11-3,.,TGTGCCAGCAGCCAAGGGGGGCCTATCACTGAAGCTTTCTTT,CASSQGGPITEAFF
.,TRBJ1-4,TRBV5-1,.,TGCGCCAGCAGCTTTAACAGCGAGGTCGAAAAACTGTTTTTT,CASSFNSEVEKLFF
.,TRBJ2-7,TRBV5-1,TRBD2,TGCGCCAGCAGCTCTTCCGGGACTAGCGGGCCTTATTTCTCCTACGAGCAGTACTTC,CASSSSGTSGPYFSYEQYF
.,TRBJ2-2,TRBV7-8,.,TGTGCCAGCAGAACACAATCAGGGAACACCGGGGAGCTGTTTTTT,CASRTQSGNTGELFF
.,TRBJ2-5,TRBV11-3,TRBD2,TGTGCCAGCAGCTTAGAAACTAGCGGGAGGGAGACCCAGTACTTC,CASSLETSGRETQYF
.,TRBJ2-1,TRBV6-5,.,TGTGCCACCCGAAACAGCTCCTACAATGAGCAGTTCTTC,CATRNSSYNEQFF
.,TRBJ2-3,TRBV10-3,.,TGTGCCATCAGTGAGGCGGGCACAGATACGCAGTATTTT,CAISEAGTDTQYF
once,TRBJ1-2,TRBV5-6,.,TGTGCCAGCAGCTGGCAGAGTGGCTACACCTTC,CASSWQSGYTF
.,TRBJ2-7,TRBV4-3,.,TGCGCCAGCAGCTATCTTGACGGCCATCAGTACTTC,CASSYLDGHQYF
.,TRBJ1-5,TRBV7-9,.,TGTGCCAGCAGCTTTGGCCCCAGGGGAGGGTTTCGAAATCAGCCCCAGCATTTT,CASSFGPRGGFRNQPQHF
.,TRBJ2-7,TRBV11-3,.,TGTGCCAGCAGCTTAAACGACTACGAGCAGTACTTC,CASSLNDYEQYF
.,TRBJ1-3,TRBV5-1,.,TGCGCCAGCAGCTTGTCAAACTCTGGAAACACCATATATTTT,CASSLSNSGNTIYF
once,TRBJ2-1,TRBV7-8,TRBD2,TGTGCCAGCAGCTTACCCCCTAGCGGGAGTGATCGAGAGCAGTTCTTC,CASSLPPSGSDREQFF
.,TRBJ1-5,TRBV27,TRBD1,TGTGCCAGCAGCACAAGAGGGGGCCCGGGCGATCAGCCCCAGCATTTT,CASSTRGGPGDQPQHF
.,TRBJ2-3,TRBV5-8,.,TGTGCCAGCAGCTTGGTTCTAGGGGGGCCCACAGATACGCAGTATTTT,CASSLVLGGPTDTQYF
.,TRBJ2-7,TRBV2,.,TGTGCCAGCAGTACCAATATCGACAGGTACGACTCCTACGAGCAGTACTTC,CASSTNIDRYDSYEQYF
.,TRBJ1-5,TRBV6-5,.,TGTGCCAGCAGTTTAGACACATCTAGGGTTCAGCCCCAGCATTTT,CASSLDTSRVQPQHF
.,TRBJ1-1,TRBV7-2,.,TGTGCCAGCAGCTCCCCGGGGGGAAATGAAGCTTTCTTT,CASSSPGGNEAFF
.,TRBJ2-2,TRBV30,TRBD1,TGTGCTTTTACAGGGGGCGCTTCTTCCGGGGAGCTGTTTTTT,CAFTGGASSGELFF
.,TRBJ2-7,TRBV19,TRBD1,TGTGCCAGTAGTATGTCCAGACAGGGGGCCTACGAGCAGTACTTC,CASSMSRQGAYEQYF
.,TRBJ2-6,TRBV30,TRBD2,TGTGCCTGGAGGACCCCCCTGGGAGGGGATTCCCCTGGGGCCAACGTCCTGACTTTC,CAWRTPLGGDSPGANVLTF
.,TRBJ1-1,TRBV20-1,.,TGCAGTCCTGACACTGAAGCTTTCTTT,CSPDTEAFF
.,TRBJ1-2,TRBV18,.,TGTGCCAGCTCACATCCGGGTGGCTATGGCTACACCTTC,CASSHPGGYGYTF
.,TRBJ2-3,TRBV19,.,TGTGCCAGTAGTATTAGTAGGGGAGATACGCAGTATTTT,CASSISRGDTQYF
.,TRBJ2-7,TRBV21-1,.,TGTGCCAGCATCCCGATTTCGGGACAGACGATCTACGAGCAGTACTTC,CASIPISGQTIYEQYF
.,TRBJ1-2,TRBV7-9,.,TGTGCCAGCAGCCCCGTTGCAGGTACCAACTATGGCTACACCTTC,CASSPVAGTNYGYTF
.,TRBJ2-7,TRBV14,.,TGTGCCAGCAGCCAAGACCCAGGGAGTAGCTACGAGCAGTACTTC,CASSQDPGSSYEQYF
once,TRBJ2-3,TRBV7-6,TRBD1,TGTGCCAGCGAACAGGGGGGCGGAACCGGAGGCGCAGATACGCAGTATTTT,CASEQGGGTGGADTQYF
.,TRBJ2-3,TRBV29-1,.,TGCAGCGTGGTGGATGGGGGTTCTAGCACAGATACGCAGTATTTT,CSVVDGGSSTDTQYF
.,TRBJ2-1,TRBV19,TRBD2,TGTGCCAGTAGTAGACTAGCGGGAGTTGGGGGGTACAATGAGCAGTTCTTC,CASSRLAGVGGYNEQFF
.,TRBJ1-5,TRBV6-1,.,TGTGCCAGCAGTGAAAATACGGGTCAGCCCCAGCATTTT,CASSENTGQPQHF
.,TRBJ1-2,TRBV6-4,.,TGTGCCAGCACCCAAGAGGCAGGGAGCTATGGCTACACCTTC,CASTQEAGSYGYTF
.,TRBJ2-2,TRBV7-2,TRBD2,TGTGCCAGCACCAAGGGACTAGCGGGAGGTATAGGGGAGCTGTTTTTT,CASTKGLAGGIGELFF
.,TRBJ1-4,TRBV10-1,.,TGCGCCAGCAAAAACAGAGAAATAACGAATGAAAAACTGTTTTTT,CASKNREITNEKLFF